One sample yielded the 4 T cell receptor beta chains listed below, sequenced in a study of post-analysis software for immune sequencing data. Study-level findings and limits: Among five TRBV segments more frequent in patients than controls were TRBV5-6, TRBV5-1 and TRBV20-1.

These receptors have no known antigen. The TCR beta cDNA libraries contained unique molecular identifiers. Using its own MiXCR run on the PCR reads, TCRdb lists one record per CDR3 protein. Of some 700,000 distinct CDR3 sequences listed, more than 50% are singletons. The specimen sequenced was blood. Receptors were obtained from a girl under 10 years old with multiple sclerosis.

This rearrangement joins TRBV7-9 to TRBJ1-5; D uncertain. The CDR3 is 14 amino acids. The germline V gene has CDR1 SEHNR and CDR2 FQNEAQ (reference sequence). Trimming took 6 bases from V and 5 from J, leaving 14 bases between them. The CDR3 nucleotides read TGTGCCAGCAGTTCGACTGTCTCTCATCAGCCCCAGCATTTT. Encoded protein: CASSSTVSHQPQHF.

The chain is built from TRBV29-1 and TRBJ1-2; perhaps TRBD1 as D (6 bases). V lost 3 bases and J lost 6, with 11 bases in between. Germline CDR1 reads SQVTM; CDR2 reads ANQGSEA. The CDR3 covers 12 residues. CDR3 in amino acids: CSVEGDIHGYTF. CDR3 coding DNA: TGCAGCGTTGAGGGGGACATCCATGGCTACACCTTC. Looking up the rest from reference TRBV29-1 and TRBJ1-2 gives the full variable domain: SAVISQKPSRDICQRGTSLTIQCQVDSQVTMMFWYRQQPGQSLTLIATANQGSEATYESGFVIDKFPISRPNLTFSTLTVSNMSPEDSSIYLCSVEGDIHGYTFGSGTRLTVV.

CDR3 in DNA: TGTGCCAGCAGCCAGGACTCAGGTCGGGCCTTTACAGATACGCAGTATTTT. Protein product: CASSQDSGRAFTDTQYF. The V gene is TRBV4-2, the J gene TRBJ2-3, with D maybe TRBD2 (5 bases). CDR3 length: 17 residues. Germline V CDR1 and CDR2: LGHNA, YNFKEQ. Trimming left V 3 bases short and J 3 bases short, with 19 bases between.

This clonotype was counted between two and nine times. This sequence joins TRBV18 and TRBJ2-7; 7 bases line up with TRBD1. Trimming took 6 bases from V and 2 from J; bases not matched to a gene: 4. The CDR3 loop spans 13 amino acids. The germline V gene has CDR1 KGHSH and CDR2 LQKENI. The CDR3 loop is CASSVQGAYEQYF. In DNA form, the CDR3 reads TGTGCCAGCTCTGTCCAGGGGGCCTACGAGCAGTACTTC.